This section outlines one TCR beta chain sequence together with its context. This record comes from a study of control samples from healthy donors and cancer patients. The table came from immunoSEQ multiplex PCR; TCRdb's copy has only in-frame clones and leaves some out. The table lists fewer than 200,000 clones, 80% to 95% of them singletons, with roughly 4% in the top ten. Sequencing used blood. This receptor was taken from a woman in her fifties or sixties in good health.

CDR3 DNA sequence: TGTGCCAGCAGCTTATCAAGTGGGCGACTAGCGGGGAATGAGCAGTTCTTC. It specifies CASSLSSGRLAGNEQFF. This sequence joins TRBV7-9 and TRBJ2-1; 11 bases are a match to TRBD2. J was trimmed by 7 bases and V by 2 bases; bases with no gene match: 10. Germline loops: CDR1 SEHNR, CDR2 FQNEAQ (reference sequence). This CDR3 is built from 17 residues.